This TCR beta chain was profiled in a study of monozygotic twins with inflammatory bowel disease. Blood samples measuring roughly 2.6 ml were taken per donor. As concerns this clonotype: Its antigen is currently unknown.

Using the 5' RACE reads, TCRdb records one entry per CDR3 protein without DNA. This sample contains approximately 200,000 distinct CDR3 sequences. CDR3 length: 12 residues. Germline CDR1 SNHLY, CDR2 FYNNEI. Study-wide results and caveats: Healthy co-twins had higher TCRbeta inverse Simpson diversity than their IBD twins. Researchers reported no repertoire similarity difference between concordant and discordant twins, possibly from limited power.

The clonotype comes from a human donor with ulcerative colitis or Crohn's disease, or a healthy co-twin of an affected twin (not recorded which). The source material was blood. The rearrangement uses TRBV2 and TRBJ2-7; TCRdb proposes TRBD1, but this gene call is untestable without DNA. CDR3 in amino acids: CASSERGHEQYF.